The 3 T cell receptor beta chains below all came from one sample that was sequenced in a study of HIV-infected children after antiretroviral therapy interruption. As for treatment: PENTA 11 planned treatment interruption arm or continuous ART arm. The TCR library was built from RNA with a 3' RACE protocol and unique molecular identifiers. TCRdb called the 3' RACE reads again in MiXCR, with one record for every CDR3 protein. This sample carries about 15,000 distinct CDR3 sequences, around 3.2% of them seen once, and the ten largest clones take approximately 5%. The input for sequencing was CD45RA+ CD4+ T cells from PBMCs, taken from a donor given antiretroviral therapy, either interrupted or continuous. The subset was: naive CD4+ CD45RA+ CD45RO- T cells. These receptors came from a child aged 2 to 17 with HIV.

This clonotype appeared many times. The V gene is TRBV20-1, the J gene TRBJ2-7; possible D gene TRBD1, 5 bases. The CDR3 spans 12 residues. V lost 6 bases and J lost 2, with 11 bases in between. Germline loops: CDR1 DFQATT, CDR2 SNEGSKA (reference sequence). The CDR3 is CSAGRDPYEQYF. The CDR3 coding sequence is TGCAGTGCGGGGCGCGACCCCTACGAGCAGTACTTC.

Many counts were recorded for this clonotype. The chain uses TRBV29-1 and TRBJ1-1; TRBD1 matches 8 bases. Germline CDR1 is SQVTM and CDR2 is ANQGSEA. This CDR3 contains 13 residues. V shed 2 bases and J 7 bases; nucleotides not matched to a gene: 6. The CDR3 reads CSVESGGISEAFF. The DNA for the CDR3 is TGCAGCGTTGAATCAGGGGGCATCAGTGAAGCTTTCTTT.

This clonotype is labeled as medium-sized. The chain is built from TRBV20-1 and TRBJ1-1; weak D call: TRBD1 (6 bases). The germline CDR1 and CDR2 sequences are DFQATT and SNEGSKA (reference sequence). V was trimmed by 0 bases and J by 2 bases, leaving 10 bases between them. CDR3 length: 14 residues. For the CDR3, the DNA is TGCAGTGCTAGAGAAGGCAGGGGAAACACTGAAGCTTTCTTT. Protein: CSAREGRGNTEAFF.